This T cell receptor beta chain was captured in a study of T cells in Graves' hyperthyroidism and ophthalmopathy. This clonotype has only a few counts. Its target is unknown. Overall study results and limits: Most clonotypes expanded in thyroid above 0.001 were likewise present in blood.

The source material, RNA transcripts, was used to amplify TCR beta CDR3 regions. TCR CDR3 underwent first-round RT-PCR with the HTBI primer set. MiXCR, run by TCRdb on the multiplex PCR reads, gives a single entry per CDR3 protein. The repertoire includes about 640,000 distinct CDR3 sequences, about a fifth of them detected once, and under 35% sits in the top ten. The CDR3 totals 14 residues. From germline, CDR1 is SNHLY and CDR2 FYNNEI. V was trimmed by 1 base and J by 2 bases, leaving 8 bases between them. The rearrangement uses TRBV2 and TRBJ1-2, with a possible D match to TRBD1 (5 bases). Specimen: blood. The origin of this receptor is a man in his thirties or forties with Graves' ophthalmopathy. For the CDR3, the DNA is TGTGCCAGCAGTGAAGAGACAGAAAACTATGGCTACACCTTC. It specifies CASSEETENYGYTF.